This note documents a single TCR beta chain sequence. The sample comes from a study of blood T cell repertoires in COVID-19. The CDR3 is 14 amino acids. Between the trimmed V and J ends, which lost 4 bases and 4 bases, there was a span of 12 bases. Germline V CDR1 and CDR2: LGHDT, YNNKEL (reference sequence). TCRdb keeps only in-frame clones here, not all; method: immunoSEQ multiplex PCR. Counted here are some 250,000 clones, over 80% occurring once; the ten biggest clones make up roughly 1.9%. The source of this sequence is a man aged 30 to 39 who had recovered from COVID-19. This sequence joins TRBV3-1 (or the pseudogene TRBV3-2) and TRBJ2-3, with D perhaps matching TRBD2 (6 bases). Source material: peripheral blood. CDR3 DNA: TGTGCCAGCAGCCCGGGGGACGGGCCAGATACGCAGTATTTT. Residues: CASSPGDGPDTQYF.